One and the same sample provided the 11 T cell receptor beta chains below, sequenced in a study of CD8+CD57+ T cells in acquired aplastic anemia. The patients chosen for sequencing had shown expansion of CD8+CD57+ cells (detected by flow cytometry). Genomic DNA, the template, was used for profiling of the TCR beta VDJ and CDR3. From the reads, TCRdb called clonotypes with MiXCR, one entry per CDR3 protein. The repertoire holds around 500,000 distinct CDR3 sequences, with around a third as singletons. Sequencing used sorted CD4+, CD8+, or CD8+CD57+ T cells (not recorded which) from PBMCs. Source of these receptors: a human donor with aplastic anemia.

The CDR3 loop reads CASSSTGTGPLRSPLHF. The CDR3 DNA is TGTGCCAGCAGTTCGACCGGGACAGGGCCATTACGGTCACCCCTCCACTTT. This chain joins TRBV25-1 and TRBJ1-6; 9 nucleotides agree with TRBD1. The trim removed 5 bases at V and 10 bases at J, leaving 15 bases unmatched. The CDR3 is 17 residues long. Germline V lookup: CDR1 MGHDK, CDR2 SYGVNS.

The V and J genes are TRBV5-1 and TRBJ2-5, with 8 bases lining up with TRBD2. This CDR3 contains 15 residues. From germline, CDR1 is SGHRS and CDR2 YFSETQ. V lost 0 bases and J lost 3; bases outside the gene matches: 4. In DNA form, the CDR3 reads TGCGCCAGCAGCTTGGCCGGGAGGGACGAAGAGACCCAGTACTTC. Translating it yields CASSLAGRDEETQYF.

This clonotype was seen a single time. This chain connects TRBV25-1 to TRBJ1-3; weak D call: TRBD1 (5 bases). Per the germline V gene, CDR1 is MGHDK and CDR2 is SYGVNS. The CDR3 is 16 amino acids. Trimming removed 5 bases at V and 3 bases at J, with 17 bases between. The CDR3 loop is CASSLIGRADGNTIYF. DNA for the CDR3: TGTGCCAGCAGTTTAATAGGCAGGGCGGATGGAAACACCATATATTTT. Supplemented by reference TRBV25-1 and TRBJ1-3, the full variable domain reads EADIYQTPRYLVIGTGKKITLECSQTMGHDKMYWYQQDPGMELHLIHYSYGVNSTEKGDLSSESTVSRIRTEHFPLTLESARPSHTSQYLCASSLIGRADGNTIYFGEGSWLTVV.

This clonotype was counted a few times. The gene calls are TRBV20-1 and TRBJ2-3; D is possibly TRBD2 (5 bases). Germline loops: CDR1 DFQATT, CDR2 SNEGSKA (reference sequence). The CDR3 is 15 amino acids. The V and J ends lost 0 bases and 2 bases respectively, with 12 bases between them. The CDR3 here is CSARDQERITDTQYF. CDR3 bases: TGCAGTGCTAGAGATCAGGAGCGGATCACAGATACGCAGTATTTT.

The chain carries TRBV2 and TRBJ1-6; unclear D gene. The germline gives CDR1 SNHLY, CDR2 FYNNEI. The CDR3 covers 12 residues. The germline V and J ends were trimmed by 8 bases and 8 bases, with 10 bases remaining between them. The CDR3 sequence is CASPFTDSPLHF. In DNA, the CDR3 is TGTGCCAGCCCTTTTACCGATTCACCCCTCCACTTT.

The V gene is TRBV2, the J gene TRBJ1-2, with D tentatively TRBD1 (5 bases). The CDR3 runs 14 residues. V was clipped by 8 bases and J by 2 bases, with 15 bases between them. The germline gives CDR1 SNHLY, CDR2 FYNNEI. CDR3 in amino acids: CASVEETVNYGYTF. CDR3 DNA: TGTGCCAGCGTCGAAGAGACAGTCAACTATGGCTACACCTTC.

The chain links TRBV7-3 to TRBJ1-6; no definite D call. The germline gives CDR1 SGHTA, CDR2 FQGTGA. This CDR3 region has 13 residues. The V gene lost 3 bases and the J gene lost 8 bases, with 8 bases spanning the gap. CDR3 loop: CASSLVIDSPLHF. Written as DNA, the CDR3 is TGTGCCAGCAGCTTGGTTATAGATTCACCCCTCCACTTT.

Concerning this clonotype itself: This may be a read error, as it is one base from a much larger clone. The gene calls are TRBV2 and TRBJ2-5, with 8 bases identical to TRBD2. From germline, CDR1 is SNHLY and CDR2 FYNNEI. CDR3 size: 14 residues. The trim removed 7 bases at V and 1 base at J, leaving 5 bases unmatched. Here the CDR3 reads CASIPGGTQETQYF. The DNA for the CDR3 is TGTGCCAGCATTCCGGGAGGGACCCAAGAGACCCAGTACTTC.

For this clonotype: This may come from a read error, since a much larger clone is one base off. In nucleotides, the CDR3 is TGTGCCAGCAGTCCCCAGGGCGGCTACAAGCAGTACTTC. It specifies CASSPQGGYKQYF. The V gene is TRBV7-2, the J gene TRBJ2-7, with D tentatively TRBD1 (5 bases). The CDR3 totals 13 residues. Per germline, CDR1 SGHTA and CDR2 FQGNSA.

The chain is built from TRBV6-1 and TRBJ1-6; unclear D gene. The CDR3 spans 13 residues. Germline loops: CDR1 MNHNS, CDR2 SASEGT. Trimming removed 10 bases at V and 5 bases at J, with 12 bases between. CDR3 protein: CATRREDNSPLHF. The CDR3 DNA reads TGTGCCACCCGTAGGGAGGATAATTCACCCCTCCACTTT.

This clonotype was seen many times. The chain uses TRBV20-1 and TRBJ1-6, with 7 bases identical to TRBD1. The CDR3 contains 14 residues. Germline CDR1 is DFQATT and CDR2 is SNEGSKA (reference sequence). J gave up 9 bases and V 5 bases, and 10 bases lay outside the gene matches. CDR3 in amino acids: CSAGGGTDRSPLHF. The CDR3 DNA reads TGCAGTGCTGGGGGGGGGACAGACCGTTCACCCCTCCACTTT.